The 10 T cell receptor beta chains given below trace back to one sample, sequenced in a study of T cells in Graves' hyperthyroidism and ophthalmopathy. Amplified regions were TCR beta CDR3 sequences from RNA transcripts. HTBI primers drove first-round RT-PCR of the TCR CDR3. TCRdb independently ran MiXCR on the multiplex PCR reads; one entry per CDR3 protein. The table records about 840,000 distinct CDR3 sequences, 38% of them present only once. The sample was blood. These receptors originate from a man aged 18 to 35 with Graves' hyperthyroidism.

The V and J genes are TRBV7-8 and TRBJ2-2, with D hard to call. Germline CDR1 SGHVS, CDR2 FQNEAQ. The CDR3 length is 14 residues. The ends were cut back, 3 bases at V and 1 base at J, with 6 bases in the middle. The CDR3 nucleotides read TGTGCCAGCAGCTTCGCGGTGAACACCGGGGAGCTGTTTTTT. Its protein product is CASSFAVNTGELFF. The full variable domain, with the rest looked up from reference TRBV7-8 and TRBJ2-2, is GAGVSQSPRYKVAKRGQDVALRCDPISGHVSLFWYQQALGQGPEFLTYFQNEAQLDKSGLPSDRFFAERPEGSVSTLKIQRTQQEDSAVYLCASSFAVNTGELFFGEGSRLTVL.

The chain employs TRBV6-5 and TRBJ1-2; D is possibly TRBD1 (5 bases). Germline CDR1 is MNHEY and CDR2 is SVGAGI. The CDR3 totals 16 residues. Trimming took off 0 bases at V and 2 bases at J, with 13 bases between the two ends. CDR3: CASSYSSRGENYGYTF. The CDR3 DNA sequence: TGTGCCAGCAGTTACTCGAGCCGGGGGGAGAACTATGGCTACACCTTC.

This clonotype was recorded at least ten times. V is TRBV7-2 and J is TRBJ2-2; TRBD1 agrees at 11 bases. The CDR3 sequence is 16 residues long. With V trimmed by 4 bases and J by 4 bases, 5 bases remained unmatched. Per germline, CDR1 SGHTA and CDR2 FQGNSA. The CDR3 DNA follows: TGTGCCAGCAGCTCCGACGGGACAGGGGGCACCGGGGAGCTGTTTTTT. Protein sequence: CASSSDGTGGTGELFF.

Comments on this clonotype: Germline is not matched at one junction end, which may reflect a read error. The V gene is TRBV25-1, the J gene TRBJ1-2, with 10 nucleotides matching TRBD1. The CDR3 has 18 amino acids. Germline V gives CDR1 MGHDK, CDR2 SYGVNS. The CDR3 coding sequence is TGCGCCAGCAGCATAGGGACAGGGGATATTTCTCTGTCGGGTGGCTACACCTTC. Amino acid sequence: CASSIGTGDISLSGGYTF.

This clonotype was seen a handful of times. This sequence may be a read error, since a much larger clone differs from it by one base. This chain connects TRBV10-3 to TRBJ1-2; D gene unclear. The CDR3 covers 11 residues. The germline V gene has CDR1 ENHRY and CDR2 SYGVKD. The DNA for the CDR3 is TGTGCCATCAGTGAGGGTGGTGGCTACGCCTTC. It translates to CAISEGGGYAF.

The chain uses TRBV7-9 and TRBJ1-3; no firm D call. Germline CDR1 SEHNR, CDR2 FQNEAQ (reference sequence). CDR3 length equals 17 residues. Trimming took off 1 base at V and 0 bases at J, with 13 bases between the two ends. The CDR3 is CASSLGLRPSSGNTIYF. As DNA, the CDR3 is TGTGCCAGCAGCTTAGGGTTGAGGCCAAGCTCTGGAAACACCATATATTTT.

By share, this clonotype counts as medium-sized. The CDR3 nucleotides read TGTGCCACCAGGGGACCGGGTCGCAATCAGCCCCAGCATTTT. It is translated as CATRGPGRNQPQHF. This chain connects TRBV24-1 to TRBJ1-5, with D possibly being TRBD1 (5 bases). From germline, CDR1 is KGHDR and CDR2 SFDVKD. V lost 7 bases, J lost 2 bases, and 11 bases lay in between. The CDR3 is 14 residues long.

The chain has TRBV7-2 and TRBJ1-2; 9 bases match TRBD1. V was clipped by 8 bases and J by 6 bases; unmatched bases: 10. The CDR3 extends over 14 amino acids. The germline V gene encodes CDR1 SGHTA and CDR2 FQGNSA. This CDR3 reads CASLTTGTGNGYTF. Written as DNA, the CDR3 is TGTGCCAGCTTGACGACCGGGACAGGGAATGGCTACACCTTC.

The chain has TRBV15 and TRBJ2-7, with D perhaps being TRBD1 or TRBD2 (6 bases each). Germline-derived CDR1 and CDR2 are LNHNV and YYDKDF (reference sequence). The CDR3 consists of 14 residues. The V end was cut by 4 bases, the J end by 2 bases, with 12 bases between. The chain's CDR3 is CATSTTGATYEQYF. The CDR3 nucleotides read TGTGCCACCAGCACCACGGGGGCGACCTACGAGCAGTACTTC.

This clonotype was seen only a few times. The V gene is TRBV7-9, the J gene TRBJ2-2; tentatively, D is TRBD2 (6 bases). CDR3 length equals 16 residues. V was trimmed by 1 base and J by 5 bases, leaving 14 bases between them. Germline lookup yields CDR1 SEHNR and CDR2 FQNEAQ (reference sequence). The chain's CDR3 is CASSLVWRDLTGELFF. The CDR3 DNA sequence: TGTGCCAGCAGCTTAGTCTGGCGGGATCTTACCGGGGAGCTGTTTTTT. The variable domain in full, with the rest retrieved from reference TRBV7-9 and TRBJ2-2, is DTGVSQNPRHKITKRGQNVTFRCDPISEHNRLYWYRQTLGQGPEFLTYFQNEAQLEKSRLLSDRFSAERPKGSFSTLEIQRTEQGDSAMYLCASSLVWRDLTGELFFGEGSRLTVL.